The rows below give T cell receptor beta chains drawn from one sample of a study of Graves' ophthalmopathy and Graves' hyperthyroidism. TCRdb passed the multiplex PCR reads through MiXCR, listing each CDR3 protein once. Found here are a few hundred thousand distinct CDR3 sequences, roughly a sixth of them singletons; the top ten hold more than 9%. Material: peripheral blood. The source is an adult man with Graves' ophthalmopathy. The CDR3 runs from the conserved cysteine through the conserved F or W. The order of the fields is J gene, clone size, V gene, D gene, CDR3 protein, CDR3 DNA. The D gene is left open where the match is weak. Not every row has a clone size; where given, it reads once, few, many or a size class.

>TRBJ2-7|many|TRBV5-6|NA
CASSLVAGMLRRYEQYF
TGTGCCAGCAGCTTGGTGGCAGGGATGCTCCGCCGCTACGAGCAGTACTTC
>TRBJ2-5|many|TRBV11-2|NA
CASSLAEETQYF
TGTGCCAGCAGCTTAGCAGAAGAGACCCAGTACTTC
>TRBJ2-5|NA|TRBV6-2/TRBV6-3|TRBD2
CASSYFLAGPQETQYF
TGTGCCAGCAGTTACTTTCTAGCGGGGCCACAAGAGACCCAGTACTTC
>TRBJ1-1|many|TRBV3-1|NA
CASSQDPNTEAFF
TGTGCCAGCAGCCAAGATCCGAACACTGAAGCTTTCTTT
>TRBJ2-5|NA|TRBV14|NA
CASSHRRWEPQETQYF
TGTGCCAGCAGCCATCGCCGGTGGGAACCCCAAGAGACCCAGTACTTC
>TRBJ2-5|NA|TRBV7-2|TRBD2
CASSTLRTSGEAQYF
TGTGCCAGCAGCACCTTGAGGACTAGCGGGGAGGCCCAGTACTTC
>TRBJ1-1|many|TRBV10-3|TRBD1
CAISRDRDTEAFF
TGTGCCATCAGCCGGGACAGGGACACTGAAGCTTTCTTT
>TRBJ1-1|many|TRBV19|NA
CASSDRSVAIAPGAFF
TGTGCCAGTAGTGACAGATCAGTGGCTATCGCCCCAGGAGCTTTCTTT
>TRBJ1-1|many|TRBV5-1|TRBD1
CASSFRQGGTEAFF
TGCGCCAGCAGCTTCCGGCAGGGGGGCACTGAAGCTTTCTTT
>TRBJ1-1|many|TRBV20-1|NA
CSASEILPLNTEAFF
TGCAGTGCTTCCGAGATTCTACCTTTGAACACTGAAGCTTTCTTT
>TRBJ1-1|many|TRBV7-3|NA
CASSLMLNTEAFF
TGTGCCAGCAGCTTAATGCTGAACACTGAAGCTTTCTTT
>TRBJ2-7|many|TRBV7-9|NA
CASSPRDGYYEQYF
TGTGCCAGCAGCCCCCGGGACGGATACTACGAGCAGTACTTC
>TRBJ2-7|many|TRBV11-2|TRBD1
CASSRMLQGTAVEQYF
TGTGCCAGCAGCCGTATGCTACAGGGGACGGCCGTGGAGCAGTACTTC
>TRBJ1-1|many|TRBV6-1|NA
CASSRESEAFF
TGTGCCAGCAGTAGAGAGAGTGAAGCTTTCTTT
>TRBJ2-2|NA|TRBV7-9|NA
CASSLAETGELFF
TGTGCCAGCAGCTTAGCAGAGACCGGGGAGCTGTTTTTT
>TRBJ2-5|NA|TRBV7-2|TRBD2
CASRLRTRLETQYF
TGTGCCAGCAGACTTAGGACTAGGCTGGAGACTCAGTACTTC